This is a list of T cell receptor beta chains from one sample in a study of blood T cell repertoires in COVID-19. TCRdb's table, derived via immunoSEQ multiplex PCR, lists solely in-frame clones and lacks some. The table has around 300,000 clones, approximately 85% seen once. Sequencing was carried out using PBMCs or T cells enriched from blood (not recorded which). These receptors all stem from a woman in her thirties who had recovered from COVID-19. Both conserved end residues are trimmed from each CDR3. Clone size appears in some rows only: once, few, many, or a class for an expanded clone.

TRBV5-6,TRBJ2-1,-,ASSADRGGPSGTNEQF
TRBV6-5,TRBJ2-1,-,ASTGLAGVNEQF
TRBV28,TRBJ1-2,-,AVPVGGNGYT
TRBV7-8,TRBJ2-3,-,ASSFWRESTDTQY
TRBV11-1,TRBJ1-4,-,ASSPSGTGNEKLF
TRBV12-3/TRBV12-4,TRBJ1-2,-,ASSLGTGVGYT
TRBV24-1,TRBJ2-3,-,ATSEGQGGIDTQY
TRBV28,TRBJ1-1,-,ASTNRKGLGSDTEAF
TRBV11-2,TRBJ1-2,once,ASSLDQGAGYGYT
TRBV15,TRBJ2-3,-,ATSRDWPDRGSDTQY
TRBV9,TRBJ1-6,-,ASSVGEWGRGGSALH
TRBV9,TRBJ1-4,-,ASSVGPGGQSEKLF
TRBV15,TRBJ2-7,once,ATRDRTYEQY
TRBV21-1,TRBJ1-2,-,ASSIPTGPWGYT
TRBV18,TRBJ2-4,-,ASSSTLASGGGIAKNIQY
TRBV6-1,TRBJ2-1,-,ASSERGKGEIPYNEQF
TRBV3-1/TRBV3-2,TRBJ2-4,once,ASSRNAGTSGVLAKNIQY
TRBV19,TRBJ1-1,few,ASTVVGATEAF
TRBV2,TRBJ1-1,-,ASKVGTSAF
TRBV2,TRBJ2-1,-,ASMGTEQF
TRBV28,TRBJ2-2,-,ASSLQGIGELF
TRBV28,TRBJ2-7,-,ASSLASGSAYEQY
TRBV7-2,TRBJ2-3,-,ASSLVPSGATDTQY
TRBV30,TRBJ2-3,-,AWSVSGSTDTQY
TRBV7-3,TRBJ2-6,once,ASSLTGGRGRMLSGANVLT
TRBV9,TRBJ2-2,-,ASSVAIDAGELF
TRBV7-8,TRBJ1-4,once,ASSSGGQGSEKLF
TRBV4-1,TRBJ2-3,-,ASSLGQASTDTQY
TRBV27,TRBJ1-3,-,ASSLRGQVRPSSGNTIY
TRBV6-5,TRBJ1-1,few,ASRPGQGGSEAF
TRBV4-3,TRBJ2-7,-,ASSQDYGFTYEQY
TRBV2,TRBJ1-2,-,ASSPQTGWKGYT
TRBV6-1,TRBJ2-1,-,ASSGTGTPIRNEQF
TRBV9,TRBJ1-1,once,ASSTGGTEAF
TRBV10-3,TRBJ1-4,-,AIRPGLNEKLF
TRBV28,TRBJ1-4,-,ASSAPGQLNEKLF
TRBV6-1,TRBJ1-5,-,ASSESGGPLSQPQH
TRBV5-1,TRBJ2-7,-,ASSLGAGPSYEQY
TRBV6-2/TRBV6-3,TRBJ2-3,-,ASSQLFGSTDTQY
TRBV28,TRBJ1-2,-,ASSHRGLVYGYT
TRBV7-9,TRBJ2-7,-,ASSLGRGDSLPYEQY
TRBV5-1,TRBJ1-2,-,ASSARQGTDGYT
TRBV27,TRBJ1-2,-,ASSFIGTANGYT
TRBV7-2,TRBJ2-7,-,ASSLVWGPYEQY
TRBV27,TRBJ2-7,-,ASAPVGGGEQY
TRBV7-9,TRBJ2-7,-,ASSTDRDRGSDEQY